Shown below are 11 T cell receptor beta chains from a single sample sequenced in a study of beta chain features in type 1 diabetes. The whole isolated RNA underwent reverse transcription, so sequencing captured expressed TCRB transcripts. Assay used: immunoSEQ multiplex PCR; TCRdb lists only in-frame clones, some missing. The table shows 150,000 to 200,000 clones, with 7.5% to 9.5% occurring only once. What these receptors recognize is not known. Whole-study findings and limits: TCRB CDR3 length was moderately but significantly reduced in all four CD4+ subsets of Type 1 diabetes patients.

Specimen: central memory CD4+ T cells from blood. These receptors all come from a woman aged 18-30 years with type 1 diabetes.

This chain joins TRBV18 and TRBJ2-1; D perhaps matches TRBD2 (5 bases). Trimming pared 3 bases from V and 2 bases from J, leaving 14 bases between. The germline gives CDR1 KGHSH, CDR2 LQKENI. This CDR3 is built from 16 residues. The CDR3, as DNA: TGTGCCAGCTCACCGGCTAGCTCCCCGACCTACAATGAGCAGTTCTTC. It encodes CASSPASSPTYNEQFF.

This clone was detected only a few times. This chain connects TRBV4-2 to TRBJ2-2, with D possibly being TRBD2 (6 bases). Germline CDR1 LGHNA, CDR2 YNFKEQ. The germline V and J ends were trimmed by 2 bases and 4 bases, with 14 bases remaining between them. This CDR3 has 16 residues. As DNA, the CDR3 is TGTGCCAGCAGCCAAATCCCGGGAGACCTCACCGGGGAGCTGTTTTTT. Its protein is CASSQIPGDLTGELFF.

This clone occurred a few times. The chain is built from TRBV7-2 and TRBJ1-4, with TRBD1 as a possible D gene (5 bases). The CDR3 runs to 14 residues. CDR1 is SGHTA and CDR2 is FQGNSA in the germline V gene. V lost 1 base and J lost 8, with 11 bases in between. The CDR3 loop reads CASSLEVGGEKLFF. For the CDR3, the DNA is TGTGCCAGCAGCTTAGAGGTGGGGGGGGAAAAACTGTTTTTT.

The chain carries TRBV23-1 and TRBJ2-5; 8 bases align to TRBD2. TRBV23-1 is given ORF status, its function remaining uncertain. V lost 6 bases, J lost 4 bases, and 10 bases stayed unmatched. CDR3 size: 15 residues. The CDR3 loop is CASSRGGRGAETQYF. CDR3 coding DNA: TGCGCCAGCAGCCGGGGGGGGAGGGGCGCAGAGACCCAGTACTTC.

This chain uses TRBV7-8 with TRBJ2-3; tentative D call: TRBD1 (8 bases). The V end was cut by 8 bases, the J end by 3 bases, with 15 bases between. The CDR3 contains 14 residues. Germline lookup yields CDR1 SGHVS and CDR2 FQNEAQ. The CDR3 protein is CASAQGGRTDTQYF. In nucleotides, the CDR3 is TGTGCCAGCGCACAGGGGGGGAGGACAGATACGCAGTATTTT.

The chain is built from TRBV6-6 and TRBJ2-7, with D possibly TRBD2 on 6 matching bases. The CDR3 runs to 15 residues. Per the germline V gene, CDR1 is MNHNY and CDR2 is SVGAGI (reference sequence). Deletions cut 4 bases from V and 3 bases from J, with 16 bases between. DNA of the CDR3: TGTGCCAGCAGTTTGGAGGGGCCCTCGGTCTACGAGCAGTACTTC. Its protein is CASSLEGPSVYEQYF.

This clone has just a few counts. This chain joins TRBV4-3 and TRBJ2-3; 10 positions match TRBD2. Trimming at V came to 1 base and at J to 3 bases, leaving 7 bases not matched to a gene. The V gene's germline CDR1 is LGHNA and CDR2 YSLEER. This CDR3 spans 17 amino acids. This CDR3 reads CASSQGVSGGATDTQYF. The CDR3 DNA reads as TGCGCCAGCAGCCAAGGGGTCAGCGGGGGGGCAACAGATACGCAGTATTTT.

The chain couples TRBV9 to TRBJ2-1; 7 bases fit TRBD1. The V gene end was trimmed by 6 bases and the J gene end by 6 bases; junction bases not matched to a gene: 12. The CDR3 has 15 residues. The germline gives CDR1 SGDLS, CDR2 YYNGEE. The CDR3 region has the DNA TGTGCCAGCACCCCCGGGGCAGGGGACAGCAATGAGCAGTTCTTC. This gives the protein CASTPGAGDSNEQFF.

This sequence joins TRBV30 and TRBJ2-5; no firm D call. V was pared by 0 bases and J by 2 bases, with 7 bases between. From germline, CDR1 is GTSNPN and CDR2 SVGIG (reference sequence). This CDR3 is 13 amino acids long. CDR3 loop: CAWSVHGQETQYF. As DNA, the CDR3 is TGTGCCTGGAGTGTACACGGGCAAGAGACCCAGTACTTC.

The table lists this clone with a few counts. The chain employs TRBV5-8 and TRBJ2-1; no reliable D call. Germline V gene data show CDR1 as SGHTS and CDR2 as YDEGEE. The CDR3 spans 13 residues. V was trimmed by 1 base and J by 7 bases, leaving 9 bases between them. CDR3 sequence (DNA): TGTGCCAGCAGCTTGTCCAGATATAATGAGCAGTTCTTC. Protein product: CASSLSRYNEQFF.

This chain joins TRBV11-3 and TRBJ2-3, with D hard to call. The V and J ends lost 5 bases and 0 bases respectively, with 9 bases between them. Germline V lookup: CDR1 SGHNT, CDR2 YENEEA. The CDR3 covers 14 residues. CDR3 sequence reads: CASSRPGSTDTQYF. Here the CDR3 DNA reads TGTGCCAGCAGCCGTCCGGGTAGCACAGATACGCAGTATTTT.